The 5 T cell receptor beta chains reported below all come from one sample, sequenced in a study of T cells after yellow fever vaccination. Each CDR3 protein gets one entry after TCRdb re-called the 5' RACE reads with MiXCR. This sample yields some 320,000 distinct CDR3 sequences, of which about 10% are seen a single time; 2.5% to 4% belongs to the top ten. The specimen comprised CD4+ T cells sorted from PBMCs, sampled 45 days after the yellow fever booster vaccination. These receptor sequences come from a man aged 18 to 30 who received the YFV17D yellow fever vaccine.

In this sample, this clonotype turned up many times. The V and J genes are TRBV6-6 and TRBJ2-3; D possibly uses TRBD1 or TRBD2 (6 bases each). CDR1 is MNHNY, CDR2 SVGAGI, per germline (reference sequence). Trimming shortened V by 6 bases and J by 0 bases, and 16 bases separated the two germline ends. This CDR3 is built from 16 residues. CDR3 in amino acids: CASRAYGGLSTDTQYF. The DNA of the CDR3 is TGTGCCAGCAGAGCGTACGGGGGCCTTAGCACAGATACGCAGTATTTT.

In its sample, this clonotype was seen many times. The chain carries TRBV3-1 and TRBJ1-2; no clear D gene. CDR1 is LGHDT and CDR2 is YNNKEL in the germline V gene (reference sequence). Trimming took off 10 bases at V and 2 bases at J, with 11 bases between the two ends. This CDR3 has 12 amino acids. The CDR3 loop reads CATSFGNYGYTF. Here the CDR3 DNA reads TGTGCCACCAGTTTCGGGAACTATGGCTACACCTTC.

With regard to this clonotype: Relative to the germline gene, one junction end is altered; a read error may explain this. The CDR3 DNA follows: TGTGCTAGCAGCTTTGGTCCGCGCGGCAATGAGCAGTTCTTC. Encoded protein: CASSFGPRGNEQFF. The chain has TRBV7-7 and TRBJ2-1, with D unresolved. The CDR3 covers 14 residues. In germline, CDR1 is SSHAT, CDR2 FNYEAQ (reference sequence).

This clonotype was recorded at least ten times. The chain combines TRBV5-6 with TRBJ1-6; D is unclear. The CDR3 spans 13 residues. The V end lost 1 base, the J end lost 10 bases, and 9 bases lay between the germline ends. Germline V gives CDR1 SGHDT, CDR2 YYEEEE. The DNA of the CDR3 is TGTGCCAGCAGCTTGAATCCAGACTCACCCCTCCACTTT. It encodes CASSLNPDSPLHF.

The chain has TRBV6-1 and TRBJ2-4, with unresolved D. The germline CDR1 and CDR2 sequences are MNHNS and SASEGT. This CDR3 contains 20 residues. Trimming pared 2 bases from V and 2 bases from J, leaving 25 bases between. The CDR3 DNA reads as TGTGCCAGCAGTGAATCCCACCGGTGGACGTTGTCCCGAACCAAAAACATTCAGTACTTC. Translated: CASSESHRWTLSRTKNIQYF.